Given below is one TCR beta chain in context. The antigen remains undetermined. This sample was taken from a study of beta chain features in type 1 diabetes. Study-wide results and caveats: In every one of the four CD4+ subsets, TCRB CDR3s were moderately but significantly shorter in Type 1 diabetes patients. The question left open here concerned HLA type influencing TCRB rearrangement. Naive, central memory and Treg TCRB repertoires seemed to resemble each other more closely in patients than they did in healthy donors.

Expressed TCRB transcripts were sequenced after all isolated RNA was converted to cDNA. Repertoires were generated with immunoSEQ multiplex PCR, while TCRdb's copy carries only in-frame clones and drops some. Of 600,000 or so clones in the sample, roughly 12% were seen once. This CDR3 is built from 11 residues. V shed 8 bases and J shed 13 bases, with 18 bases lying between them. The germline CDR1 and CDR2 sequences are MNHNY and SVGAGI (reference sequence). This chain connects TRBV6-6 to TRBJ2-7; perhaps TRBD2 as D (6 bases). The origin of this receptor is a man in his thirties or forties with type 1 diabetes. Sequencing was done on a sample of naive CD4+ T cells from blood. CDR3 in amino acids: CASGLTGEAYF. The CDR3, as DNA: TGTGCCAGCGGGCTGACGGGGGAAGCCTACTTC.